This note documents a single TCR beta chain sequence. This sample was included in a study of blood T cells in healthy people across ages. The CDR3 is made up of 14 amino acids. CDR1 and CDR2 (germline): SGHRS, YFSETQ. Between the trimmed V and J ends, which lost 2 bases and 3 bases, there was a span of 10 bases. Primed by a sample-barcoded 5' primer and a J-beta primer mix, a second PCR proceeded for roughly 6 to 12 cycles. TCRdb recomputed calls from the 5' RACE reads with MiXCR, one row per CDR3 protein. The repertoire consists of about 1.5 million distinct CDR3 sequences, with approximately 43% occurring once and the leading ten covering just over 4%. The authors isolated at least 6 million PBMCs per sample.

The sequencing sample was made of blood. The receptor comes from a woman aged 18-35 years in good health. V and J are TRBV5-1 and TRBJ2-3; no reliable D call. CDR3 bases: TGCGCCAGCAGCTTAGAGAAGGAAACAGATACGCAGTATTTT. This sequence encodes CASSLEKETDTQYF. Together with reference TRBV5-1 and TRBJ2-3, the CDR3 gives the full variable domain: KAGVTQTPRYLIKTRGQQVTLSCSPISGHRSVSWYQQTPGQGLQFLFEYFSETQRNKGNFPGRFSGRQFSNSRSEMNVSTLELGDSALYLCASSLEKETDTQYFGPGTRLTVL.